Below, one T cell receptor (beta chain) is given with its context. Its matching antigen is unknown. The V and J ends lost 3 bases and 4 bases respectively, with 9 bases between them. Per the germline V gene, CDR1 is WSHSY and CDR2 is SAAADI. The CDR3 has 14 amino acids. The data are from a study of regulatory T cells in long-lasting Graves disease. Broader study findings: Whereas approximately 950 public clonotypes were shared by new patients, persistent patients shared more, at about 2,500.

Specified time point: newly diagnosed GD, antithyroid drugs for less than 3 months. From PBMCs, RNA was extracted and then used to make the TCR library. With EDTA tubes as the receptacles, roughly 9.7 milliliters of peripheral blood were drawn. Arm-PCR of CDR3 regions and iRepertoire HTBI primers were used to build TCR beta libraries. Each CDR3 protein is one row after TCRdb ran MiXCR on the multiplex PCR reads. This table has about 460,000 distinct CDR3 sequences, 14% appearing once. The data were also submitted as part of a second study, on T cells in Graves' hyperthyroidism and ophthalmopathy. That work states: Among thyroid clonotypes expanded above 0.001, most also appeared in blood.

The sample was peripheral blood mononuclear cells (PBMCs), taken at new diagnosis, from a patient treated with antithyroid drugs. The chain employs TRBV10-2 and TRBJ2-2; D is unclear. This sequence was found in a woman aged 45-65 years with Graves disease. The CDR3 DNA sequence: TGCGCCAGCAGTGACCCGGCTTCCACCGGGGAGCTGTTTTTT. This gives the protein CASSDPASTGELFF.